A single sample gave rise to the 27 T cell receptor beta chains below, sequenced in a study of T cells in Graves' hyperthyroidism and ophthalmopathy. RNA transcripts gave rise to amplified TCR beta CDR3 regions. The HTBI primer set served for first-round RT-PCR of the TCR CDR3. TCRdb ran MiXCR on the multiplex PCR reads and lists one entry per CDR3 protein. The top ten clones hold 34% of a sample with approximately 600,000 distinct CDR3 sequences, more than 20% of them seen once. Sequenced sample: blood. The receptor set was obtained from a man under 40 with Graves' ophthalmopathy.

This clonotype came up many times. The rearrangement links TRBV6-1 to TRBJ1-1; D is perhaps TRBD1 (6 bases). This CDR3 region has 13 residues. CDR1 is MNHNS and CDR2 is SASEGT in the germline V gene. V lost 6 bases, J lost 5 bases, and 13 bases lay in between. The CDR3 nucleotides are TGTGCCAGCAGCATCACAGGGCCAACTGAAGCTTTCTTT. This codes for CASSITGPTEAFF.

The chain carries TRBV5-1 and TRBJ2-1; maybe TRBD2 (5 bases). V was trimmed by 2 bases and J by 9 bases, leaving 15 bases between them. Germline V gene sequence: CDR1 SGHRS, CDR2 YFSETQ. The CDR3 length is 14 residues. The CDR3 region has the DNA TGCGCCAGCAGCTTTGAGAGGGCATTCGGTGAGCAGTTCTTC. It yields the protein CASSFERAFGEQFF.

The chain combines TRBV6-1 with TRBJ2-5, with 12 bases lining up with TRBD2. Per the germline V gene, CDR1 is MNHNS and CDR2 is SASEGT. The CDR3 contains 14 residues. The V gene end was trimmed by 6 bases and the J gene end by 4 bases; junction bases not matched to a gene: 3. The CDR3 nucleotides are TGTGCCAGCAGGACTAGCGGGAGTTCAGAGACCCAGTACTTC. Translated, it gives CASRTSGSSETQYF.

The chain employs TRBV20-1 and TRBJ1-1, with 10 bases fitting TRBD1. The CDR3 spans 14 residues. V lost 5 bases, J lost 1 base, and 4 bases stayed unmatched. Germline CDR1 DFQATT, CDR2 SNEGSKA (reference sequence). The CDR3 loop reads CSARQGARNTEAFF. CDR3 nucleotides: TGCAGTGCTCGACAGGGGGCGAGGAACACTGAAGCTTTCTTT.

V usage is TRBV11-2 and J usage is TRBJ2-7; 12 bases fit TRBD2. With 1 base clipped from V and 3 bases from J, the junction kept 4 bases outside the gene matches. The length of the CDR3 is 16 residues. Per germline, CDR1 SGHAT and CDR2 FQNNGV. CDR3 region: CASSLASTSGSYEQYF. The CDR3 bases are TGTGCCAGCAGCTTAGCCTCGACTAGCGGGAGCTACGAGCAGTACTTC.

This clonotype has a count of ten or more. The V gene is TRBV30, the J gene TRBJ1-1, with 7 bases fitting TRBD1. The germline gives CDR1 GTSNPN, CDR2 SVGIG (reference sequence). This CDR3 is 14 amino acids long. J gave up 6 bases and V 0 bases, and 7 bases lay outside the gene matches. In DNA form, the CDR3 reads TGTGCCTGGAGTGTACAGGGGATTGGGGCTGAAGCTTTCTTT. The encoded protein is CAWSVQGIGAEAFF.

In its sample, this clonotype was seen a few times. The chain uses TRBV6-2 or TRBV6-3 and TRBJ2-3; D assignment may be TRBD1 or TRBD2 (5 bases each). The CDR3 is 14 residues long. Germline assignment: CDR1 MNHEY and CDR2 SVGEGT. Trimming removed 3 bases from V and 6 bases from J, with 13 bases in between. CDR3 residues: CASSYEGSVDTQYF. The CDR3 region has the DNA TGTGCCAGCAGTTATGAGGGGAGCGTGGATACGCAGTATTTT.

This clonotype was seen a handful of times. The CDR3, as DNA: TGTGCCAGCAGCAGGGGCCGTTTTGTACAGCAGTACTTC. It encodes CASSRGRFVQQYF. The chain has TRBV3-1 and TRBJ2-7; the D gene is possibly TRBD1 (5 bases). The CDR3 is 13 residues long. V was clipped by 5 bases and J by 8 bases, with 16 bases between them. CDR1 is LGHDT and CDR2 is YNNKEL in the germline V gene (reference sequence).

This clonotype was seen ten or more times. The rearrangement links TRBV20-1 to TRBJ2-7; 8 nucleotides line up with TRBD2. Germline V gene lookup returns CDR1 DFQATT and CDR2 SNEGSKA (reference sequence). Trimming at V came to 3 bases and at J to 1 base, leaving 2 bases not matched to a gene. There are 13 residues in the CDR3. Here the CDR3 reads CSASGRESYEQYF. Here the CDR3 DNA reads TGCAGTGCTAGCGGGAGGGAATCCTACGAGCAGTACTTC.

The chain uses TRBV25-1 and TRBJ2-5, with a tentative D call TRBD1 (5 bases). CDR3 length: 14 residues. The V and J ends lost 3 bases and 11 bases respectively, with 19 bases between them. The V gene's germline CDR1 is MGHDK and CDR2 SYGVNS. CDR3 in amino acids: CASSDPGRAGKQYF. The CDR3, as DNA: TGTGCCAGCAGTGATCCGGGCAGGGCAGGAAAACAGTACTTC.

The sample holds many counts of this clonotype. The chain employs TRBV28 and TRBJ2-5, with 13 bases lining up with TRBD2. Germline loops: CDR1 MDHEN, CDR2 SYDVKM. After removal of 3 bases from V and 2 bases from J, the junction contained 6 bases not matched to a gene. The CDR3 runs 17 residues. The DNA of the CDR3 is TGTGCCAGCAGTTTGGCCGGGACTAGCGGGACTCAAGAGACCCAGTACTTC. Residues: CASSLAGTSGTQETQYF.

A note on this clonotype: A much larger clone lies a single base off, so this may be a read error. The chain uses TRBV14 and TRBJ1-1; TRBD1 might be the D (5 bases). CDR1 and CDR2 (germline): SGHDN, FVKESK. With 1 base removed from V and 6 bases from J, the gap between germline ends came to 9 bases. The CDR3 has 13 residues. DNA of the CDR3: TGTGCCAGCAGCCAAGGCTGGGGGGCTGAAGCTTTCTTT. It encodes CASSQGWGAEAFF.

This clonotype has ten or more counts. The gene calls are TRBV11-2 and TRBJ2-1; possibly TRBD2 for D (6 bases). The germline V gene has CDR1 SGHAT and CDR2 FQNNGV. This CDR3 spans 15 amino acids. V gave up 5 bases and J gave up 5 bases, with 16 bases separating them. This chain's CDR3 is CASSPLSGRHNEQFF. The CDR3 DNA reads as TGTGCCAGCAGCCCGTTGAGCGGGCGACACAATGAGCAGTTCTTC.

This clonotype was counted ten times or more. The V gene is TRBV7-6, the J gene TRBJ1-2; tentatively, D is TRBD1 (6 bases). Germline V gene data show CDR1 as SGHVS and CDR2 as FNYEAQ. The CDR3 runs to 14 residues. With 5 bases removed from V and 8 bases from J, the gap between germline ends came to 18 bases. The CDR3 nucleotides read TGTGCCAGCAGCCCTCGGGTGGGGGCCGACGGCTACACCTTC. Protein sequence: CASSPRVGADGYTF.

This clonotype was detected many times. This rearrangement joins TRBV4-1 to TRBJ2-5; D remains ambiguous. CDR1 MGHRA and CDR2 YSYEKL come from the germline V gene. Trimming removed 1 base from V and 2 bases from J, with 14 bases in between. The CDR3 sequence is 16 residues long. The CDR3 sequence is CASSQALQTLQETQYF. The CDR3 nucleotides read TGCGCCAGCAGCCAAGCCCTACAGACTTTACAAGAGACCCAGTACTTC.

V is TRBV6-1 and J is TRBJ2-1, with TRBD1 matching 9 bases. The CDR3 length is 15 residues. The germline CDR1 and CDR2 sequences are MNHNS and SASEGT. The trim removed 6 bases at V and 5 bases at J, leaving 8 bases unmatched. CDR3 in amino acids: CASRAPGQGDNEQFF. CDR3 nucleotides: TGTGCCAGCAGAGCACCGGGACAGGGTGACAATGAGCAGTTCTTC.

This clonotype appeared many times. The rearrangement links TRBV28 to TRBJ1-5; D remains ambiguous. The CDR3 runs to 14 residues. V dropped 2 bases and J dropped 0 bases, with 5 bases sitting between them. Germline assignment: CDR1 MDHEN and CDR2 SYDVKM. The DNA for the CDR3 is TGTGCCAGCAGTTTAATGAATAGCAATCAGCCCCAGCATTTT. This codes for CASSLMNSNQPQHF.

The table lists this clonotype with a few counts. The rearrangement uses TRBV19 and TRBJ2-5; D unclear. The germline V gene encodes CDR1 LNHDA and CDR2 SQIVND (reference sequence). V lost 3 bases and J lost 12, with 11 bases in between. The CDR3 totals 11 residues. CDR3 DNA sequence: TGTGCCAGTAGTATGCGCCCGACGGAGTACTTC. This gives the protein CASSMRPTEYF.

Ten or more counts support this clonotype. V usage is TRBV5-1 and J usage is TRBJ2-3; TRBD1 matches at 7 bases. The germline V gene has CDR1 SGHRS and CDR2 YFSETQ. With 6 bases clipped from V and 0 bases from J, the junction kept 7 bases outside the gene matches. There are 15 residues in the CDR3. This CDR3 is CASTMDRISTDTQYF. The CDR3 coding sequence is TGCGCCAGCACCATGGACAGGATCAGCACAGATACGCAGTATTTT.

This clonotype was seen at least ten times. DNA for the CDR3: TGTGCCAGCAGTCCCGAGGGGGGCCTGGAGACCCAGTACTTC. Protein product: CASSPEGGLETQYF. The chain couples TRBV28 to TRBJ2-5, with D possibly being TRBD1 or TRBD2 (6 bases each). Looked up from germline, CDR1 is MDHEN and CDR2 is SYDVKM. The CDR3 runs to 14 residues. The germline V and J ends were trimmed by 5 bases and 5 bases, with 15 bases remaining between them.

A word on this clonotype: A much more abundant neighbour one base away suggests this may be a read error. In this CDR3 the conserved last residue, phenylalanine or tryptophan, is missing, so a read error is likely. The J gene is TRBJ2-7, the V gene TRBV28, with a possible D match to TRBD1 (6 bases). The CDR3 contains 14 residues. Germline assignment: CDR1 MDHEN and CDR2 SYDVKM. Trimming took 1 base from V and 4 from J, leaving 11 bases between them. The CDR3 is CASSLSPQGYEQYL. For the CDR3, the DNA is TGTGCCAGCAGTTTATCGCCGCAGGGGTACGAGCAGTACCTC.

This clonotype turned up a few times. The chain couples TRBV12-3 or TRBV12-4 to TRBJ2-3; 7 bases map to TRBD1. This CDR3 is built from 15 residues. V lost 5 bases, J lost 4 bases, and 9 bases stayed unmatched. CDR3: CASSRGQLGADTQYF. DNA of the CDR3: TGTGCCAGCAGTAGGGGACAGTTGGGAGCAGATACGCAGTATTTT.

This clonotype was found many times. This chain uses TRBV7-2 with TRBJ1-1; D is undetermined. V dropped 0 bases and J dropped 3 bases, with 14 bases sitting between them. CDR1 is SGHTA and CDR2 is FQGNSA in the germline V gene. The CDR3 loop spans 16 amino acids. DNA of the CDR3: TGTGCCAGCAGCTTAGCGCTTCGGGTTGGAGACACTGAAGCTTTCTTT. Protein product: CASSLALRVGDTEAFF.

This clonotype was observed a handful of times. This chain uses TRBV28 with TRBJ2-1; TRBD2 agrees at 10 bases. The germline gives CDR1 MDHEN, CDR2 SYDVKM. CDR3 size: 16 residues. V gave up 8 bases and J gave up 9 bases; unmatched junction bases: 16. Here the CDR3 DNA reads TGTGCCAGCTGCCGACCAGCGGGAGGGCCGTTTAGTGAGCAGTTCTTC. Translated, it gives CASCRPAGGPFSEQFF.

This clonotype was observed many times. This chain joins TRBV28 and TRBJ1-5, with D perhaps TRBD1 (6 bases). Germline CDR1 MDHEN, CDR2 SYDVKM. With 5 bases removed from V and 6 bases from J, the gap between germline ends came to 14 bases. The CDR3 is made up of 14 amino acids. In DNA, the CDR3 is TGTGCCAGCAGTCAATCAGGGGCGGGTCAGCCCCAGCATTTT. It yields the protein CASSQSGAGQPQHF.

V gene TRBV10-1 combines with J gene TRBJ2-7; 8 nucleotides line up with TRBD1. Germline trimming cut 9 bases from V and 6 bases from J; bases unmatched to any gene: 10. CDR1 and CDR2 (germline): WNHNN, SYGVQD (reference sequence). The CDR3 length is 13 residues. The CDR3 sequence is CASSGQGSGEQYF. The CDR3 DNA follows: TGCGCCAGTTCCGGACAGGGAAGTGGCGAGCAGTACTTC.

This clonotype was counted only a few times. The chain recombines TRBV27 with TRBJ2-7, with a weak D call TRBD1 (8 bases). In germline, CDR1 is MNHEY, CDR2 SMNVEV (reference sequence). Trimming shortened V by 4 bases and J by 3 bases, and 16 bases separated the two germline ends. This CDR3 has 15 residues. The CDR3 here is CASSSKQGGSYEQYF. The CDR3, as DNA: TGTGCCAGCAGTTCAAAACAGGGGGGGAGCTACGAGCAGTACTTC.